The clone carrying this T cell receptor (beta chain) was found once. Its antigen is unidentified. The data derive from a study of cytomegalovirus exposure and HLA in healthy donors. Overall study results and limits: A later analysis reportedly found fewer N-insertions in an Asian-associated ancestry cluster than the roughly 680-donor mean. Accurate prediction of HLA-A and HLA-B alleles (for most subjects) was reportedly achieved from TCR beta sequences.

Between the trimmed V and J ends, which lost 0 bases and 3 bases, there was a span of 15 bases. The CDR3 sequence is 17 residues long. CDR1 SGHRS and CDR2 YFSETQ come from the germline V gene. The PCR was carried out with 60 Vbeta primers and 13 Jbeta primers. Repertoires were generated with immunoSEQ multiplex PCR, while TCRdb's copy carries only in-frame clones and drops some. The sample has 99,000 or so clones, 60% to 80% seen once. Although they were nominally healthy when sampled, donors likely had unrecorded immune exposures. The chain uses TRBV5-1 and TRBJ1-4, with D tentatively TRBD1 (5 bases). The receptor's source is a man in his sixties in good health and CMV-seropositive. The material sequenced was PBMCs. CDR3 region: CASSLAKPDRANEKLFF. For the CDR3, the DNA is TGCGCCAGCAGCTTGGCCAAACCCGACAGAGCTAATGAAAAACTGTTTTTT.